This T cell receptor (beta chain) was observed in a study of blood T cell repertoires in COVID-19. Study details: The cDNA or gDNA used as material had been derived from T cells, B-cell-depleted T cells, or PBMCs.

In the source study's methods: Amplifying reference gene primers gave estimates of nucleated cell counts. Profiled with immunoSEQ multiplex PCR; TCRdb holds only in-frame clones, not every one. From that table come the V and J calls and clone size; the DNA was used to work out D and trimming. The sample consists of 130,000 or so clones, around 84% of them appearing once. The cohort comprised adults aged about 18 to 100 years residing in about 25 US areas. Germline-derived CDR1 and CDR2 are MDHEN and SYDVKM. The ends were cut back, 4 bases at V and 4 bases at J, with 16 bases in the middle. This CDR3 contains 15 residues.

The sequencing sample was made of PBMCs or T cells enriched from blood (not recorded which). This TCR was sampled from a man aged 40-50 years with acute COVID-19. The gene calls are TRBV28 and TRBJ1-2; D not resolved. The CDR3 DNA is TGTGCCAGCAGTTCCCGGTTTCGTACTCCCTATGGCTACACCTTC. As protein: CASSSRFRTPYGYTF.